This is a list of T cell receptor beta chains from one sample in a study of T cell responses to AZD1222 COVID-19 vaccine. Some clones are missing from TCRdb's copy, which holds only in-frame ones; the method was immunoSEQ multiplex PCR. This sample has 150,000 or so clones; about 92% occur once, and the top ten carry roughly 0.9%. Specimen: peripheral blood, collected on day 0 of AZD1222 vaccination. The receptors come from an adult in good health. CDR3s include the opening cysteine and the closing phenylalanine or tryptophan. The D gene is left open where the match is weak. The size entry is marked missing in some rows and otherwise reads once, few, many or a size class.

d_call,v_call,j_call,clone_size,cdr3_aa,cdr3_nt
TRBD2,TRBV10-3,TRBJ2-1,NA,CATTGLAGVNEQFF,TGTGCCACCACCGGACTAGCGGGGGTTAATGAGCAGTTCTTC
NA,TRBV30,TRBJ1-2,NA,CAWSGWGGGYTF,TGTGCCTGGAGTGGTTGGGGCGGCGGCTACACCTTC
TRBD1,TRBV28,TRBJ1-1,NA,CASSNILDRVIEAFF,TGTGCCAGCAGCAATATCCTGGACAGGGTCATTGAAGCTTTCTTT
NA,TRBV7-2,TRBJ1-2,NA,CASSTRTEIYGYTF,TGTGCCAGCAGCACCAGGACAGAAATCTATGGCTACACCTTC
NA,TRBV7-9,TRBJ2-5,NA,CASSLGLGGETQYF,TGTGCCAGCAGCTTAGGGCTAGGTGGCGAGACCCAGTACTTC
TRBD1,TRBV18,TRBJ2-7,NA,CASSLYRDRVSNEQYF,TGTGCCAGCTCACTTTACCGAGACAGGGTCTCGAACGAGCAGTACTTC
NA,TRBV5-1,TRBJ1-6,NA,CASSLVWGRDNSPLHF,TGCGCCAGCAGCTTGGTATGGGGTAGGGATAATTCACCCCTCCACTTT
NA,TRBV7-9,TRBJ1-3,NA,CASSQVIGPFSGNTIYF,TGTGCCAGCAGCCAAGTCATAGGACCGTTTTCTGGAAACACCATATATTTT
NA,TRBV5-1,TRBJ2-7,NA,CASSGSGAPSVEQYF,TGCGCCAGCAGCGGATCGGGGGCTCCCTCGGTCGAGCAGTACTTC
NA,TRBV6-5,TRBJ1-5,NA,CASSYAGSGQPQHF,TGTGCCAGCAGTTACGCAGGGTCGGGCCAGCCCCAGCATTTT
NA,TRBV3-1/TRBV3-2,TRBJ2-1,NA,CASSHGMVYEQFF,TGTGCCAGCAGCCACGGGATGGTCTATGAGCAGTTCTTC
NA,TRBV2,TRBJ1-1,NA,CASSGRRGVTEAFF,TGTGCCAGCAGTGGTCGCCGGGGAGTCACTGAAGCTTTCTTT
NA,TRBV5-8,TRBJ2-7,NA,CASSSRGSGVAYEQYF,TGTGCCAGCAGCTCCCGGGGTAGCGGCGTGGCCTACGAGCAGTACTTC
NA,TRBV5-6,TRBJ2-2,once,CASSLGGEGTGELFF,TGTGCCAGCAGCTTGGGAGGGGAAGGCACCGGGGAGCTGTTTTTT
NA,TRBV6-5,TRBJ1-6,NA,CASKGSSNSPLHF,TGTGCCAGCAAGGGCAGCAGTAATTCACCCCTCCACTTT
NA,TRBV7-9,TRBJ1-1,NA,CASSYQNREAFF,TGTGCCAGCAGCTACCAAAATCGGGAAGCTTTCTTT
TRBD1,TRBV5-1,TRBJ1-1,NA,CASSYETGGWTEAFF,TGCGCCAGCAGCTACGAAACAGGGGGCTGGACTGAAGCTTTCTTT
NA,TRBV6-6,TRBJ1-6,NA,CASGPVSPLHF,TGTGCCAGCGGGCCAGTTTCACCCCTCCACTTT
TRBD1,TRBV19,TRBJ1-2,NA,CASVRGRDYGYTF,TGTGCCAGCGTCAGGGGGCGAGACTATGGCTACACCTTC
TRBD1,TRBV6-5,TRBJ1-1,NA,CASRGQVVTEAFF,TGTGCCAGCAGGGGACAGGTCGTTACTGAAGCTTTCTTT
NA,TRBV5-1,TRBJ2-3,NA,CASSRGDGGSSTDTQYF,TGCGCCAGCAGCCGGGGAGATGGGGGGTCTAGCACAGATACGCAGTATTTT
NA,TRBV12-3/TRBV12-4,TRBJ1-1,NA,CASSPQQGTEAFF,TGTGCCAGCAGTCCTCAACAGGGTACCGAAGCTTTCTTT
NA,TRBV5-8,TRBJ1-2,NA,CASSVVDSNYGYTF,TGTGCCAGCAGCGTAGTGGACAGCAACTATGGCTACACCTTC
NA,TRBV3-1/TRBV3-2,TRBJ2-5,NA,CASSQDAPTGEGETQYF,TGTGCCAGCAGCCAAGATGCCCCGACAGGGGAGGGAGAGACCCAGTACTTC
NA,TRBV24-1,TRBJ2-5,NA,CATSGLTETQYF,TGTGCCACCAGTGGCCTCACGGAGACCCAGTACTTC
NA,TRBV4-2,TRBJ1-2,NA,CASSQESRSSFGGGYTF,TGTGCCAGCAGCCAAGAAAGTAGGTCCAGTTTCGGAGGTGGCTACACCTTC
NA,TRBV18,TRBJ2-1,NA,CASSPPGEQFF,TGTGCCAGCTCACCACCGGGCGAGCAGTTCTTC
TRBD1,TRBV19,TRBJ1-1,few,CASSWTGVTEAFF,TGTGCCAGTAGTTGGACAGGGGTGACTGAAGCTTTCTTT
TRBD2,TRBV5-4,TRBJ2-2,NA,CASSPLAGGYTGELFF,TGTGCCAGCAGCCCGCTAGCGGGGGGTTATACCGGGGAGCTGTTTTTT
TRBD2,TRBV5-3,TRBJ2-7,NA,CARSPNRGGCQSYEQYF,TGTGCCAGAAGCCCAAACCGGGGGGGCTGTCAGTCCTACGAGCAGTACTTC
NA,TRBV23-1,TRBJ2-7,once,CASRAWSRSYEQYF,TGCGCCAGCAGGGCCTGGAGTAGGTCCTACGAGCAGTACTTC
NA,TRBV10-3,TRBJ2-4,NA,CAISEPNRESGAKNIQYF,TGTGCCATCAGTGAGCCGAACAGGGAGTCGGGCGCCAAAAACATTCAGTACTTC
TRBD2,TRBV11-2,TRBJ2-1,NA,CASSDLAGYNEQFF,TGTGCCAGCAGCGACCTAGCGGGGTACAATGAGCAGTTCTTC
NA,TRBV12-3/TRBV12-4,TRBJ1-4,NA,CASSQFSEKLFF,TGTGCCAGCAGTCAGTTTAGTGAAAAACTGTTTTTT
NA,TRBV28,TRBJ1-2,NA,CASSSYSPGQGRAFGYGYTF,TGTGCCAGCAGTTCCTACTCACCGGGGCAGGGAAGAGCGTTCGGCTATGGCTACACCTTC
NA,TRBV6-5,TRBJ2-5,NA,CASREPGNRETQYF,TGTGCCAGCAGGGAGCCGGGAAACAGGGAGACCCAGTACTTC